Below are 18 T cell receptor beta chains sequenced from a single sample in a study of low-dose radiotherapy and immunotherapy resistance in tumors. Gene-specific TRAV and TRBV primers were used for first-strand cDNA, covering alpha and beta chains. TCRs were amplified for 15 to 20 PCR cycles with a constant-region primer and V-primer adapter. Each CDR3 protein gets one entry after TCRdb re-called the reads with MiXCR. The sample yields roughly 100,000 distinct CDR3 sequences, roughly 20% seen once. Time point given: after trial treatment. Treatment described: LDRT plus nivolumab, ipilimumab, low-dose cyclophosphamide and aspirin (RACIN trial). The specimen was PBMCs, collected after low-dose radiotherapy plus immunotherapy. The receptors derive from a male donor with prostate cancer.

This clonotype was picked up many times. The V gene is TRBV12-3 or TRBV12-4, the J gene TRBJ2-1; possibly TRBD1 for D (5 bases). CDR3 length: 15 residues. Trimming pared 1 base from V and 3 bases from J, leaving 10 bases between. CDR3 sequence: CASSLGGPNYNEQFF. The DNA for the CDR3 is TGTGCCAGCAGTTTAGGGGGCCCTAACTACAATGAGCAGTTCTTC.

Ten or more counts support this clonotype. V usage is TRBV20-1 and J usage is TRBJ2-1, with 9 nucleotides matching TRBD2. Germline CDR1 reads DFQATT; CDR2 reads SNEGSKA (reference sequence). Trimming took 0 bases from V and 7 from J; bases not matched to a gene: 13. The CDR3 is 17 amino acids. CDR3 bases: TGCAGTGCTAGAGATAGTCTGGTAGCGGGGGTTATGAATGAGCAGTTCTTC. Translated: CSARDSLVAGVMNEQFF.

This clonotype occurred many times. This chain joins TRBV6-2 or TRBV6-3 and TRBJ2-1; TRBD2 matches at 7 bases. CDR1 is MNHEY, CDR2 SVGEGT, per germline. Germline trimming cut 2 bases from V and 9 bases from J; bases unmatched to any gene: 7. The CDR3 consists of 14 residues. CDR3 amino acids: CASSYHGGSIEQFF. The CDR3 nucleotides are TGTGCCAGCAGTTACCACGGGGGGTCCATTGAGCAGTTCTTC.

This clonotype was picked up many times. The chain joins TRBV5-1 to TRBJ2-3; D perhaps matches TRBD1 (7 bases). Germline V gene sequence: CDR1 SGHRS, CDR2 YFSETQ. The CDR3 sequence is 16 residues long. The V end was cut by 4 bases, the J end by 4 bases, with 19 bases between. This CDR3 is CASSPPLDREADTQYF. The CDR3 nucleotides are TGCGCCAGCAGCCCCCCACTTGACAGGGAGGCAGATACGCAGTATTTT.

This clonotype was seen a handful of times. A read error may be the cause here, since a much bigger clone is one base away. This rearrangement joins TRBV7-3 to TRBJ2-2; 11 nucleotides line up with TRBD2. CDR3 length: 17 amino acids. The germline V gene encodes CDR1 SGHTA and CDR2 FQGTGA. V lost 5 bases and J lost 6; bases outside the gene matches: 11. This chain's CDR3 is CASSTRPLAGEAGELFF. The CDR3 region has the DNA TGTGCCAGCAGCACGCGCCCACTAGCGGGGGAGGCCGGGGAGCTGTTTTTT. The variable domain in full, with the rest retrieved from reference TRBV7-3 and TRBJ2-2, is GAGVSQTPSNKVTEKGKYVELRCDPISGHTALYWYRQSLGQGPEFLIYFQGTGAADDSGLPNDRFFAVRPEGSVSTLKIQRTERGDSAVYLCASSTRPLAGEAGELFFGEGSRLTVL.

This clonotype was counted ten times or more. The V gene is TRBV7-9, the J gene TRBJ1-1, with D possibly being TRBD1 (5 bases). Germline CDR1 and CDR2: SEHNR and FQNEAQ (reference sequence). CDR3 length: 12 residues. V was cut by 6 bases and J by 4 bases, with 9 bases left in between. Here the CDR3 DNA reads TGTGCCAGCAGTCCCGACAGCACTGAAGCTTTCTTT. Amino acids: CASSPDSTEAFF.

This clonotype occurred many times. The chain has TRBV18 and TRBJ1-5; tentatively, D is TRBD1 (5 bases). The V gene's germline CDR1 is KGHSH and CDR2 LQKENI. V lost 2 bases and J lost 2, with 13 bases in between. The length of the CDR3 is 16 residues. The CDR3 nucleotides are TGTGCCAGCTCACCAGGGGGGAGTTTGGGCAATCAGCCCCAGCATTTT. This codes for CASSPGGSLGNQPQHF.

Comment on this clonotype: This is likely an artifact of a read error, given a far larger clone one base away. This rearrangement joins TRBV12-1 to TRBJ2-7; the D call in the table, TRBD2, was not verified against the DNA. TRBV12-1 is a pseudogene segment. This CDR3 has 15 residues. CDR3 region: CASSVTSGGNNEQYF. CDR3 DNA sequence: TGTGCCAGCAGCGTGACTAGCGGGGGAAACAATGAGCAGTACTTC.

This clonotype was observed many times. V is TRBV7-2 and J is TRBJ2-1, with 7 bases lining up with TRBD2. J lost 10 bases, V lost 8 bases, and 14 bases had no gene match. The CDR3 covers 14 residues. Germline-derived CDR1 and CDR2 are SGHTA and FQGNSA. CDR3 DNA: TGTGCCAGCCGATGGGGGGGGGGAGTCGAGGAGCAGTTCTTC. It specifies CASRWGGGVEEQFF.

This clonotype was recorded many times. The rearrangement links TRBV9 to TRBJ2-5, with D hard to call. With 2 bases removed from V and 7 bases from J, the gap between germline ends came to 18 bases. This CDR3 has 15 amino acids. In germline, CDR1 is SGDLS, CDR2 YYNGEE. The CDR3 DNA is TGTGCCAGCAGCGTCGGACCCGAAAGCCTGGGGACCCAGTACTTC. Protein product: CASSVGPESLGTQYF.

Many counts were recorded for this clonotype. The chain joins TRBV7-9 to TRBJ2-7; no clear D. CDR1 SEHNR and CDR2 FQNEAQ come from the germline V gene (reference sequence). This CDR3 region has 15 residues. Trimming removed 5 bases at V and 2 bases at J, with 16 bases between. CDR3: CASSPAGVVPYEQYF. In DNA, the CDR3 is TGTGCCAGCAGCCCTGCTGGGGTTGTCCCCTACGAGCAGTACTTC. The full variable domain, its missing parts supplied by reference TRBV7-9 and TRBJ2-7, is DTGVSQNPRHKITKRGQNVTFRCDPISEHNRLYWYRQTLGQGPEFLTYFQNEAQLEKSRLLSDRFSAERPKGSFSTLEIQRTEQGDSAMYLCASSPAGVVPYEQYFGPGTRLTVT.

This clonotype occurred many times. The chain carries TRBV6-1 and TRBJ1-5; D remains unclear. The CDR3 has 15 amino acids. Trimming removed 8 bases at V and 4 bases at J, with 18 bases between. Germline V CDR1 and CDR2: MNHNS, SASEGT. In DNA, the CDR3 is TGTGCCAGCCAAGAGTCGAGCAGGAGGAATCAGCCCCAGCATTTT. Protein product: CASQESSRRNQPQHF.

This clonotype occurred many times. This rearrangement joins TRBV3-1 to TRBJ1-1, with 10 bases lining up with TRBD1. Trimming at V came to 3 bases and at J to 6 bases, leaving 7 bases not matched to a gene. The CDR3 contains 15 residues. CDR1 LGHDT and CDR2 YNNKEL come from the germline V gene (reference sequence). The DNA for the CDR3 is TGTGCCAGCAGCCAGAAGCGGGACAGGGGCGCTGAAGCTTTCTTT. It is translated as CASSQKRDRGAEAFF.

This clonotype has a count of ten or more. The chain employs TRBV6-1 and TRBJ2-1, with TRBD2 identical over 9 bases. V was pared by 2 bases and J by 0 bases, with 2 bases of the junction left unmatched. The CDR3 has 16 residues. The germline CDR1 and CDR2 sequences are MNHNS and SASEGT. The CDR3 DNA reads TGTGCCAGCAGTGAATATAGCGGGGGCTCCTACAATGAGCAGTTCTTC. This codes for CASSEYSGGSYNEQFF.

V usage is TRBV7-8 and J usage is TRBJ1-2; unclear D gene. V lost 5 bases, J lost 3 bases, and 19 bases lay in between. This CDR3 has 16 residues. CDR1 is SGHVS, CDR2 FQNEAQ, per germline. As DNA, the CDR3 is TGTGCCAGCAGCAACCGGAGGACTGGGATCGACTATGGCTACACCTTC. It translates to CASSNRRTGIDYGYTF.

There are many counts of this clonotype. The chain has TRBV5-1 and TRBJ2-7; 8 positions agree with TRBD1. V trimming: 3 bases; J trimming: 2 bases; junction bases outside the gene matches: 4. The germline gives CDR1 SGHRS, CDR2 YFSETQ. The CDR3 contains 14 residues. CDR3 nucleotide sequence: TGCGCCAGCAGCTCCCGGACAGGGACCTACGAGCAGTACTTC. It translates to CASSSRTGTYEQYF.

This clonotype appeared many times. The DNA of the CDR3 is TGTGCCAGCCGGGGTCAGGGATTAGAGCAGTACTTC. This encodes CASRGQGLEQYF. The chain uses TRBV27 and TRBJ2-7, with D perhaps matching TRBD1 or TRBD2 (5 bases each). The CDR3 contains 12 residues. V was shortened by 8 bases and J by 7 bases, with 15 bases between the two germline ends. Germline V lookup: CDR1 MNHEY, CDR2 SMNVEV (reference sequence).

At least ten counts were recorded for this clonotype. This chain connects TRBV10-3 to TRBJ1-1; 8 bases match TRBD1. CDR3 length: 16 residues. The germline CDR1 and CDR2 sequences are ENHRY and SYGVKD. The junction had 7 bases not matched to a gene; V was cut back by 3 bases and J by 1 base. The CDR3 spells CAISDPRTGKNTEAFF. CDR3 sequence (DNA): TGTGCCATCAGTGACCCTCGGACAGGGAAGAACACTGAAGCTTTCTTT.